These 7 T cell receptor beta chains came from one sample sequenced in a study of T cell responses to AZD1222 COVID-19 vaccine. Profiled with immunoSEQ multiplex PCR; TCRdb holds only in-frame clones, not every one. The sample lists roughly 150,000 clones, approximately 88% occurring once. This sample comprised peripheral blood, obtained on day 0 of AZD1222 vaccination. Receptors originate from an adult in good health.

In DNA form, the CDR3 reads TGTGCCATCAGTGCGGGACTAGCGGGGGCCTCCTCCTACGAGCAGTACTTC. As protein: CAISAGLAGASSYEQYF. V usage is TRBV10-3 and J usage is TRBJ2-7; TRBD2 matches 14 bases. Germline V gene sequence: CDR1 ENHRY, CDR2 SYGVKD. This CDR3 region has 17 residues. With 4 bases clipped from V and 0 bases from J, the junction kept 5 bases outside the gene matches.

The chain joins TRBV5-1 to TRBJ1-6, with D maybe TRBD1 (5 bases). CDR3 length equals 16 residues. Germline CDR1 reads SGHRS; CDR2 reads YFSETQ. V lost 6 bases, J lost 6 bases, and 19 bases lay in between. CDR3 protein: CASTSQGGFANSPLHF. CDR3 DNA: TGCGCCAGCACCTCGCAGGGAGGATTTGCTAATTCACCCCTCCACTTT. The whole variable domain, remainder taken from reference TRBV5-1 and TRBJ1-6, is KAGVTQTPRYLIKTRGQQVTLSCSPISGHRSVSWYQQTPGQGLQFLFEYFSETQRNKGNFPGRFSGRQFSNSRSEMNVSTLELGDSALYLCASTSQGGFANSPLHFGNGTRLTVT.

The CDR3 sequence: CASSFFPGGNQPQHF. The DNA of the CDR3 is TGTGCCAGCAGCTTCTTTCCGGGAGGCAATCAGCCCCAGCATTTT. The chain employs TRBV5-4 and TRBJ1-5; no firm D call. V was pared by 2 bases and J by 2 bases, with 11 bases between. Germline CDR1 is SGHNT and CDR2 is YYREEE (reference sequence). The CDR3 contains 15 residues.

The V and J genes are TRBV7-2 and TRBJ1-2; 8 bases are shared with TRBD1. V was clipped by 2 bases and J by 4 bases; unmatched bases: 9. From germline, CDR1 is SGHTA and CDR2 FQGNSA. CDR3 length: 16 amino acids. The DNA of the CDR3 is TGTGCCAGCAGCTTAAGTGGGGACAGGTCCCTCTATGGCTACACCTTC. Its translation is CASSLSGDRSLYGYTF.

This clone appeared once. The chain combines TRBV30 with TRBJ1-4; tentatively, D is TRBD1 (6 bases). Germline CDR1 reads GTSNPN; CDR2 reads SVGIG (reference sequence). The V end lost 3 bases, the J end lost 5 bases, and 10 bases lay between the germline ends. This CDR3 comprises 13 residues. The DNA for the CDR3 is TGTGCCTGGAGCTCAGGGGCGAATGAAAAACTGTTTTTT. Translated: CAWSSGANEKLFF. Combining the CDR3 with reference TRBV30 and TRBJ1-4 gives the whole variable domain SQTIHQWPATLVQPVGSPLSLECTVEGTSNPNLYWYRQAAGRGLQLLFYSVGIGQISSEVPQNLSASRPQDRQFILSSKKLLLSDSGFYLCAWSSGANEKLFFGSGTQLSVL.

The CDR3 sequence: CASRPTAHYGYTF. In DNA, the CDR3 is TGTGCCAGCAGGCCTACAGCGCACTATGGCTACACCTTC. This sequence joins TRBV3-1 (or the pseudogene TRBV3-2) and TRBJ1-2; D ambiguous. Deletions cut 6 bases from V and 3 bases from J, with 11 bases between. This CDR3 has 13 residues. Germline assignment: CDR1 LGHDT and CDR2 YNNKEL (reference sequence).

The chain uses TRBV25-1 and TRBJ2-5, with 11 bases that match TRBD2. This CDR3 region has 14 residues. Germline CDR1 reads MGHDK; CDR2 reads SYGVNS. J was trimmed by 2 bases and V by 6 bases; bases with no gene match: 2. Here the CDR3 reads CASRGTSGQETQYF. DNA for the CDR3: TGTGCCAGCAGAGGGACTAGCGGTCAAGAGACCCAGTACTTC.